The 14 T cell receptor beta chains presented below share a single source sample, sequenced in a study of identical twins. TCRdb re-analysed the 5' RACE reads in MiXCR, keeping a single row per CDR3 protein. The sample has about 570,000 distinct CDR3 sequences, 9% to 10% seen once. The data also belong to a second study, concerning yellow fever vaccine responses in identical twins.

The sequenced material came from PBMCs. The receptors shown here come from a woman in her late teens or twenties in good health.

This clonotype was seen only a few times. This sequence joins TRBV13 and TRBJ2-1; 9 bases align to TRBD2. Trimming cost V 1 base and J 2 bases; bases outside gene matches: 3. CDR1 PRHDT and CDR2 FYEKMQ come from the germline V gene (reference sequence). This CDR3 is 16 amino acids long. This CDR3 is CASSLVGGRAYNEQFF. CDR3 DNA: TGTGCCAGCAGCTTAGTTGGCGGGAGGGCCTACAATGAGCAGTTCTTC.

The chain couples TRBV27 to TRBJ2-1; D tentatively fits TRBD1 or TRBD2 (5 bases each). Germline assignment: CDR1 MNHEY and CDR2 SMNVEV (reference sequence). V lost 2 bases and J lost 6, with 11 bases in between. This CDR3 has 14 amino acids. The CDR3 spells CASSLGDERNEQFF. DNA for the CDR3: TGTGCCAGCAGTTTAGGGGACGAACGCAATGAGCAGTTCTTC.

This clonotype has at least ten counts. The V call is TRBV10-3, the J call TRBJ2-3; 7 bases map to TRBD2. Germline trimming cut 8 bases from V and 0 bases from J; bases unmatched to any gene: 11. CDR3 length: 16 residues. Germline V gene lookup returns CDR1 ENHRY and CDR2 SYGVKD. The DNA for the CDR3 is TGTGCCATCGGACTTGGGGGGGGTACTAGCACAGATACGCAGTATTTT. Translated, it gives CAIGLGGGTSTDTQYF.

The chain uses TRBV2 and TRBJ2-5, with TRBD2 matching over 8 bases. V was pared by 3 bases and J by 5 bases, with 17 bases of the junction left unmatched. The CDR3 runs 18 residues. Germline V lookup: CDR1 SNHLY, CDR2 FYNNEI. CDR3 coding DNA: TGTGCCAGCAGTGAGCAGTATGAATTGGCGGGGGGCTATGAGACCCAGTACTTC. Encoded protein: CASSEQYELAGGYETQYF.

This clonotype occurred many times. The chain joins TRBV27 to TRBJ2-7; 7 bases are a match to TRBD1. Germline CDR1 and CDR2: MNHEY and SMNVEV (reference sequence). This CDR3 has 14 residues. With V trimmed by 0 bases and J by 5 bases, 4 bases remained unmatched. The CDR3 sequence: CASSLSRDRDEQYF. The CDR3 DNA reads TGTGCCAGCAGTTTATCACGGGACAGAGACGAGCAGTACTTC.

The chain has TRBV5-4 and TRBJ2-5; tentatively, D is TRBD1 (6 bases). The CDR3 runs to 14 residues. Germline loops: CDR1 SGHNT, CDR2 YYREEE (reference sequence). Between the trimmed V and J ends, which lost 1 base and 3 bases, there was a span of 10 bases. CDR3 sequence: CASSLWTVEETQYF. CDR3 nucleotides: TGTGCCAGCAGCTTGTGGACAGTCGAAGAGACCCAGTACTTC.

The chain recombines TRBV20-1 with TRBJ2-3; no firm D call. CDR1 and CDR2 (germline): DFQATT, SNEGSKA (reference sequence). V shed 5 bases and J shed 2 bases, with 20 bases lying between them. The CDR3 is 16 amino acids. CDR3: CSASGWLGLDTDTQYF. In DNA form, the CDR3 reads TGCAGTGCTTCCGGCTGGTTGGGCTTGGACACAGATACGCAGTATTTT.

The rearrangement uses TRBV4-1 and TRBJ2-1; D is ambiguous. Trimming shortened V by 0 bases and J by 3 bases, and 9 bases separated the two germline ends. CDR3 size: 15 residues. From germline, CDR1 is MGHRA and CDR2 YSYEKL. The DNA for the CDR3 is TGCGCCAGCAGCCAAGATTTAAGGGTCTACAATGAGCAGTTCTTC. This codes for CASSQDLRVYNEQFF.

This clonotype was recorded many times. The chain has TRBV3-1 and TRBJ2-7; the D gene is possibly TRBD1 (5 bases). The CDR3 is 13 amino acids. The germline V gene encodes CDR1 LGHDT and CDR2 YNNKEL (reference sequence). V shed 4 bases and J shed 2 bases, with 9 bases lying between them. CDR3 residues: CASSPDRTYEQYF. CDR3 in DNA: TGTGCCAGCAGCCCCGACAGAACCTACGAGCAGTACTTC.

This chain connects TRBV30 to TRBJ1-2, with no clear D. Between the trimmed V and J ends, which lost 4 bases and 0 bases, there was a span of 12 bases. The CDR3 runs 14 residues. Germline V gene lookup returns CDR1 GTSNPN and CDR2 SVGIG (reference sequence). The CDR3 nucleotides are TGTGCCTGGACAAAAGTAACGGCTAACTATGGCTACACCTTC. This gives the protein CAWTKVTANYGYTF.

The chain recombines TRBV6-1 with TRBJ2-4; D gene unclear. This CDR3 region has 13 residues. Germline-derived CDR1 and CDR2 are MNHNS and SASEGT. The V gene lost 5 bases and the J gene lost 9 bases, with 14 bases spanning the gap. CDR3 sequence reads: CASSTAVFGIQYF. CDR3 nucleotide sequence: TGTGCCAGCAGTACCGCCGTGTTTGGCATTCAGTACTTC.

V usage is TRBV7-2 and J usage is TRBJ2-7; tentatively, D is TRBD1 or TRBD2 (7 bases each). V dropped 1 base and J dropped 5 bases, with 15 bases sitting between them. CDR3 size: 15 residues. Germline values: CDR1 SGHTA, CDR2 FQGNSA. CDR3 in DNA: TGTGCCAGCAGCTTAGGCAGGGGGGGATGGAACGAGCAGTACTTC. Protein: CASSLGRGGWNEQYF.

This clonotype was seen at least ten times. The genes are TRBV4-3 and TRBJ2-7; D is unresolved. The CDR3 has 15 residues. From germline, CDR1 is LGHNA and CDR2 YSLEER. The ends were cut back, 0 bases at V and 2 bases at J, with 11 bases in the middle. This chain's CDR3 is CASSQDLGGPYEQYF. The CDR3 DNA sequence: TGCGCCAGCAGCCAAGATTTGGGCGGACCCTACGAGCAGTACTTC.

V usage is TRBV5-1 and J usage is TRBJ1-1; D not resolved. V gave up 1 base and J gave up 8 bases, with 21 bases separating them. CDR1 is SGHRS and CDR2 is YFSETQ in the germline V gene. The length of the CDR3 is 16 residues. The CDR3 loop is CASSLNPEWVVGEAFF. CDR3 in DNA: TGCGCCAGCAGCTTGAACCCTGAATGGGTTGTGGGAGAAGCTTTCTTT.